Given below is one T cell receptor (beta chain) in context. The target antigen is unknown. V dropped 6 bases and J dropped 12 bases, with 21 bases sitting between them. Looked up from germline, CDR1 is SGHAT and CDR2 is FQNNGV. The CDR3 length is 14 residues. This specimen comes from a study of pediatric ulcerative colitis. Whole-study findings and limits: Rectal repertoires separated controls, mild-moderate and acute severe colitis.

The method was immunoSEQ multiplex PCR; TCRdb's version includes in-frame clones alone and lacks a portion of them. This sample has under 45,000 clones, with over 65% found just once. The sequencing sample was made of blood. This sequence was found in a girl aged 5 to 17 with moderate ulcerative colitis. This chain connects TRBV11-2 to TRBJ2-1; weak D call: TRBD2 (6 bases). The CDR3 DNA follows: TGTGCCAGCAGATCAGGGTCTAGCGCGATGGGGCAGTTCTTC. Its translation is CASRSGSSAMGQFF.